Each of the 30 T cell receptor beta chains below was sequenced from the same sample in a study of blood T cell repertoires in COVID-19. The table came from immunoSEQ multiplex PCR; TCRdb's copy has only in-frame clones and leaves some out. The sample has about 170,000 clones; approximately 81% are singletons. Sequencing was performed on peripheral blood. The receptors were sampled from an older woman with COVID-19, enrolled during active disease.

The rearrangement links TRBV7-2 to TRBJ1-1; D gene unclear. The CDR3 consists of 14 residues. V was cut by 3 bases and J by 7 bases, with 15 bases left in between. Looked up from germline, CDR1 is SGHTA and CDR2 is FQGNSA. CDR3 nucleotides: TGTGCCAGCAGCTTCATTAGGTCGGAGGGTGAAGCTTTCTTT. As protein: CASSFIRSEGEAFF.

This chain links TRBV2 with TRBJ2-7; a weak D match, TRBD2 (6 bases). This CDR3 has 14 amino acids. Germline lookup yields CDR1 SNHLY and CDR2 FYNNEI. Trimming removed 5 bases from V and 5 bases from J, with 16 bases in between. Here the CDR3 reads CASSSQGGGDEQYF. Here the CDR3 DNA reads TGTGCCAGCAGTTCCCAGGGCGGCGGGGACGAGCAGTACTTC.

The chain employs TRBV28 and TRBJ1-4; 7 bases agree with TRBD1. CDR1 is MDHEN, CDR2 SYDVKM, per germline. The CDR3 length is 14 residues. Germline trimming cut 8 bases from V and 5 bases from J; bases unmatched to any gene: 8. CDR3 sequence (DNA): TGTGCCAGCCGAAAAGCAGGGGGGAATGAAAAACTGTTTTTT. It codes for CASRKAGGNEKLFF.

This sequence joins TRBV28 and TRBJ2-7; 8 bases line up with TRBD1. Germline CDR1 MDHEN, CDR2 SYDVKM. The CDR3 contains 14 residues. Losses at the gene ends were 3 bases for V and 5 bases for J; bases not matched to a gene: 6. The DNA of the CDR3 is TGTGCCAGCAGTTTCCAGGGGGCGTTCGACGAGCAGTACGTC. Its translation is CASSFQGAFDEQYV.

The chain couples TRBV5-1 to TRBJ2-7; D is unresolved. Germline V gene sequence: CDR1 SGHRS, CDR2 YFSETQ. The CDR3 has 14 amino acids. V lost 4 bases and J 7 bases, leaving 18 bases between the germline ends. CDR3 coding DNA: TGCGCCAGCAGCCAACCCGGCACCCCCGGGGAGCAGTACTTC. It encodes CASSQPGTPGEQYF.

J is TRBJ1-3 and V is TRBV5-4; D not resolved. V was trimmed by 4 bases and J by 0 bases, leaving 8 bases between them. The germline gives CDR1 SGHNT, CDR2 YYREEE (reference sequence). This CDR3 has 14 residues. CDR3 sequence reads: CASSPDFSGNTIYF. The DNA for the CDR3 is TGTGCCAGCAGCCCAGATTTCTCTGGAAACACCATATATTTT.

The V gene is TRBV6-1, the J gene TRBJ1-1; TRBD1 matches 7 bases. This CDR3 has 15 amino acids. V trimming: 6 bases; J trimming: 1 base; junction bases outside the gene matches: 8. Germline V gene sequence: CDR1 MNHNS, CDR2 SASEGT. The CDR3 loop is CASRLTGWTNTEAFF. The DNA for the CDR3 is TGTGCCAGCAGGCTGACAGGGTGGACGAACACTGAAGCTTTCTTT.

V usage is TRBV29-1 and J usage is TRBJ1-5; 9 bases match TRBD1. From germline, CDR1 is SQVTM and CDR2 ANQGSEA. The CDR3 has 16 amino acids. The J segment lost 7 bases and the V segment lost 6 bases, leaving 16 bases of the junction unmatched. CDR3 nucleotide sequence: TGCAGCGTCTTCCCGCCGGGACAGGGTTTAGGCCAGCCCCAGCATTTT. It is translated as CSVFPPGQGLGQPQHF. Complete variable domain (other parts from reference TRBV29-1 and TRBJ1-5): SAVISQKPSRDICQRGTSLTIQCQVDSQVTMMFWYRQQPGQSLTLIATANQGSEATYESGFVIDKFPISRPNLTFSTLTVSNMSPEDSSIYLCSVFPPGQGLGQPQHFGDGTRLSIL.

This clone was found a few times. V usage is TRBV15 and J usage is TRBJ2-5; 8 bases line up with TRBD1. Per the germline V gene, CDR1 is LNHNV and CDR2 is YYDKDF (reference sequence). The ends lost 3 bases at V and 3 bases at J; junction bases unmatched: 3. This CDR3 spans 14 amino acids. The CDR3 sequence: CATSSGQGEETQYF. The CDR3 DNA reads TGTGCCACCAGCAGTGGACAGGGAGAAGAGACCCAGTACTTC.

The V call is TRBV10-1, the J call TRBJ2-1; 9 bases align to TRBD1. Germline V gene data show CDR1 as WNHNN and CDR2 as SYGVQD (reference sequence). The CDR3 consists of 13 residues. J was trimmed by 9 bases and V by 5 bases; bases with no gene match: 5. The CDR3 region is CASSKTTGGEQFF. CDR3 in DNA: TGCGCCAGCAGTAAAACGACAGGGGGTGAGCAGTTCTTC.

CDR3 protein: CASKVRRGDTQYF. The CDR3 DNA reads as TGTGCCAGCAAGGTTAGGAGAGGAGATACGCAGTATTTT. The V gene is TRBV12-3 or TRBV12-4, the J gene TRBJ2-3; no firm D call. This CDR3 has 13 residues. V lost 7 bases, J lost 5 bases, and 13 bases lay in between.

The V gene is TRBV2, the J gene TRBJ1-2; TRBD1 might be the D (5 bases). From germline, CDR1 is SNHLY and CDR2 FYNNEI. V lost 10 bases to trimming and J lost 1 base, with 10 bases between them. The CDR3 is 12 amino acids. The CDR3 here is CATSGGNYGYTF. CDR3 sequence (DNA): TGTGCCACCTCCGGGGGTAACTATGGCTACACCTTC. The entire variable domain, with the rest obtained from reference TRBV2 and TRBJ1-2, is as follows: EPEVTQTPSHQVTQMGQEVILRCVPISNHLYFYWYRQILGQKVEFLVSFYNNEISEKSEIFDDQFSVERPDGSNFTLKIRSTKLEDSAMYFCATSGGNYGYTFGSGTRLTVV.

The genes are TRBV9 and TRBJ2-4; 10 positions agree with TRBD2. The V and J ends lost 5 bases and 4 bases, in that order; junction bases with no gene match: 6. Germline CDR1 and CDR2: SGDLS and YYNGEE. The CDR3 is 15 amino acids. CDR3 DNA sequence: TGTGCCAGCAGTACTAGCGGGGATTGGAAAAACATTCAGTACTTC. Amino acids: CASSTSGDWKNIQYF.

The chain recombines TRBV5-1 with TRBJ1-2; 10 nucleotides agree with TRBD1. This CDR3 spans 13 amino acids. Losses at the gene ends were 3 bases for V and 4 bases for J; bases not matched to a gene: 0. Germline CDR1 is SGHRS and CDR2 is YFSETQ. The CDR3 DNA reads as TGCGCCAGCAGCTGGGACAGGGGCTATGGCTACACCTTC. Its protein product is CASSWDRGYGYTF.

This chain links TRBV2 with TRBJ2-3; 8 nucleotides line up with TRBD2. V gave up 6 bases and J gave up 0 bases; unmatched junction bases: 14. The CDR3 length is 18 residues. Germline V CDR1 and CDR2: SNHLY, FYNNEI. The CDR3 loop reads CASRQTSTGGYSTDTQYF. As DNA, the CDR3 is TGTGCCAGCAGGCAAACTTCGACGGGGGGGTATAGCACAGATACGCAGTATTTT. Using reference TRBV2 and TRBJ2-3 for the parts outside the CDR3, the full variable domain is EPEVTQTPSHQVTQMGQEVILRCVPISNHLYFYWYRQILGQKVEFLVSFYNNEISEKSEIFDDQFSVERPDGSNFTLKIRSTKLEDSAMYFCASRQTSTGGYSTDTQYFGPGTRLTVL.

The genes are TRBV12-5 and TRBJ1-2; D gene unclear. The germline V gene has CDR1 LGHNT and CDR2 FRNRAP. The CDR3 consists of 15 residues. Trimming pared 3 bases from V and 4 bases from J, leaving 15 bases between. CDR3 sequence reads: CASGFAHGGSYGYTF. Written as DNA, the CDR3 is TGTGCTAGTGGTTTCGCCCATGGTGGGAGCTATGGCTACACCTTC.

The V call is TRBV7-3, the J call TRBJ2-3; a possible D gene is TRBD2 (5 bases). This CDR3 spans 16 amino acids. Per the germline V gene, CDR1 is SGHTA and CDR2 is FQGTGA. Trimming shortened V by 5 bases and J by 1 base, and 16 bases separated the two germline ends. The CDR3, as DNA: TGTGCCAGCAGCCCTAATGGGGAGCGGCGCACAGATACGCAGTATTTT. This codes for CASSPNGERRTDTQYF. The entire variable domain, with the rest obtained from reference TRBV7-3 and TRBJ2-3, is as follows: GAGVSQTPSNKVTEKGKYVELRCDPISGHTALYWYRQSLGQGPEFLIYFQGTGAADDSGLPNDRFFAVRPEGSVSTLKIQRTERGDSAVYLCASSPNGERRTDTQYFGPGTRLTVL.

The CDR3 sequence is CASSLDAGAGDTQYF. CDR3 DNA: TGTGCCAGCAGCTTAGATGCGGGAGCAGGAGATACGCAGTATTTT. The chain uses TRBV11-3 and TRBJ2-3; 7 bases are a match to TRBD2. The germline V gene has CDR1 SGHNT and CDR2 YENEEA. The CDR3 contains 15 residues. The V and J ends lost 0 bases and 5 bases, in that order; junction bases with no gene match: 5.

The V and J genes are TRBV28 and TRBJ2-7, with D perhaps TRBD1 (6 bases). Germline loops: CDR1 MDHEN, CDR2 SYDVKM. The ends were cut back, 6 bases at V and 1 base at J, with 13 bases in the middle. The CDR3 spans 14 residues. CDR3 in amino acids: CASRKTGISYEQYF. The DNA for the CDR3 is TGTGCCAGCAGGAAAACAGGGATTTCCTACGAGCAGTACTTC.

This chain links TRBV6-1 with TRBJ2-3; the match to TRBD2 covers 10 bases. Trimming cost V 2 bases and J 1 base; bases outside gene matches: 3. The CDR3 runs 16 residues. The germline CDR1 and CDR2 sequences are MNHNS and SASEGT. The CDR3: CASSERLAGGTDTQYF. The CDR3, as DNA: TGTGCCAGCAGTGAACGGCTAGCGGGGGGCACAGATACGCAGTATTTT.

This sequence joins TRBV30 and TRBJ2-7; 10 bases are a match to TRBD1. CDR1 is GTSNPN and CDR2 is SVGIG in the germline V gene (reference sequence). The CDR3 covers 13 residues. V was pared by 4 bases and J by 5 bases, with 5 bases of the junction left unmatched. The DNA for the CDR3 is TGTGCCTGGACGGGACAGGGGAGCCACGAGCAGTACTTC. Protein: CAWTGQGSHEQYF.

V is TRBV7-3 and J is TRBJ1-6; D gene unclear. Germline V gene lookup returns CDR1 SGHTA and CDR2 FQGTGA. The CDR3 contains 13 residues. V was shortened by 4 bases and J by 9 bases, with 10 bases between the two germline ends. This CDR3 is CASSSTPISPLHF. The CDR3 nucleotides are TGTGCCAGCAGCTCTACTCCAATTTCACCCCTCCACTTT.

This clone was recorded a few times. This sequence joins TRBV3-1 (or the pseudogene TRBV3-2) and TRBJ1-3, with D unresolved. Germline CDR1 LGHDT, CDR2 YNNKEL (reference sequence). The CDR3 consists of 16 residues. Trimming shortened V by 0 bases and J by 0 bases, and 9 bases separated the two germline ends. The CDR3 nucleotides are TGTGCCAGCAGCCAAGAGGGCCGCGTCTCTGGAAACACCATATATTTT. The encoded protein is CASSQEGRVSGNTIYF.

The chain combines TRBV7-2 with TRBJ1-1, with 8 positions matching TRBD1. Germline V gene data show CDR1 as SGHTA and CDR2 as FQGNSA. This CDR3 has 16 amino acids. Trimming at V came to 2 bases and at J to 4 bases, leaving 9 bases not matched to a gene. CDR3 in amino acids: CASSLWGTGFGTEAFF. CDR3 sequence (DNA): TGTGCCAGCAGCTTATGGGGGACAGGTTTCGGCACTGAAGCTTTCTTT.

The rearrangement links TRBV28 to TRBJ1-1, with 7 bases fitting TRBD1. The V and J ends lost 2 bases and 1 base, in that order; junction bases with no gene match: 19. Germline lookup yields CDR1 MDHEN and CDR2 SYDVKM. The CDR3 covers 20 residues. The CDR3 DNA sequence: TGTGCCAGCAGTTTAGTGCTCTGGGGCCGACAGGGAATGGCGAACACTGAAGCTTTCTTT. Encoded protein: CASSLVLWGRQGMANTEAFF. Drawing the rest from reference TRBV28 and TRBJ1-1, the complete variable domain is DVKVTQSSRYLVKRTGEKVFLECVQDMDHENMFWYRQDPGLGLRLIYFSYDVKMKEKGDIPEGYSVSREKKERFSLILESASTNQTSMYLCASSLVLWGRQGMANTEAFFGQGTRLTVV.

The V gene is TRBV7-8, the J gene TRBJ1-4; D might be TRBD1 (5 bases). The CDR3 is 15 amino acids. CDR1 and CDR2 from the germline V gene are SGHVS and FQNEAQ. V lost 0 bases, J lost 3 bases, and 8 bases lay in between. In nucleotides, the CDR3 is TGTGCCAGCAGCTTAGCGGGACTTTCTAATGAAAAACTGTTTTTT. Residues: CASSLAGLSNEKLFF. The full variable domain, with the rest looked up from reference TRBV7-8 and TRBJ1-4, is GAGVSQSPRYKVAKRGQDVALRCDPISGHVSLFWYQQALGQGPEFLTYFQNEAQLDKSGLPSDRFFAERPEGSVSTLKIQRTQQEDSAVYLCASSLAGLSNEKLFFGSGTQLSVL.

The chain uses TRBV6-5 and TRBJ1-6, with TRBD1 matching over 8 bases. The CDR3 loop spans 15 amino acids. In germline, CDR1 is MNHEY, CDR2 SVGAGI. J was trimmed by 5 bases and V by 7 bases; bases with no gene match: 7. Here the CDR3 reads CASKGDRPNNSPLHF. The CDR3 DNA follows: TGTGCCAGCAAGGGGGACAGGCCCAATAATTCACCCCTCCACTTT.

The chain carries TRBV6-5 and TRBJ2-5; perhaps TRBD2 as D (7 bases). V was clipped by 6 bases and J by 3 bases, with 17 bases between them. The CDR3 has 15 residues. The V gene's germline CDR1 is MNHEY and CDR2 SVGAGI. As DNA, the CDR3 is TGTGCCAGCAGGGGGGGCGGTGCGGGAGAAGAGACCCAGTACTTC. Its translation: CASRGGGAGEETQYF.

V and J are TRBV2 and TRBJ1-4; D is unclear. This CDR3 comprises 14 residues. CDR1 and CDR2 from the germline V gene are SNHLY and FYNNEI. Trimming stripped 8 bases from V and 12 bases from J, with 22 bases between. Here the CDR3 DNA reads TGTGCCAGCGCGTCCATGGGTTCGGGTAAAGAACTGTTTTTT. This gives the protein CASASMGSGKELFF.

CDR3 loop: CASSFQDTRYEQYV. The CDR3 region has the DNA TGTGCCAGCAGCTTTCAGGACACCAGATACGAGCAGTACGTC. The rearrangement joins TRBV5-5 to TRBJ2-7, with a tentative D call TRBD1 (5 bases). The germline V gene has CDR1 SGHKS and CDR2 YYEKEE (reference sequence). The CDR3 is 14 amino acids. Trimming stripped 2 bases from V and 4 bases from J, with 13 bases between.